These 11 T cell receptor beta chains share one sample of origin, sequenced in a study of shared T cell receptors in the human thymus. Generated by immunoSEQ multiplex PCR, the TCRdb table keeps only in-frame clones and is missing some. This sample has 600,000 to 900,000 clones, with 70% to 90% found just once. These same data were also listed under a study on human thymus T cells.

Sequencing input: thymocytes. The receptors shown here come from a girl under two years old with a congenital heart defect.

This clone was detected once. The V call is TRBV5-4, the J call TRBJ1-6; D unresolved. Trimming removed 9 bases at V and 0 bases at J, with 13 bases between. CDR3 size: 15 residues. Per the germline V gene, CDR1 is SGHNT and CDR2 is YYREEE (reference sequence). This CDR3 is CATSRCSSYNSPLHF. The CDR3 DNA sequence: TGTGCCACCTCCCGCTGCAGCTCCTATAATTCACCCCTCCACTTT.

This clone was recorded only once. The chain has TRBV28 and TRBJ2-7; D perhaps matches TRBD1 (6 bases). Germline CDR1 is MDHEN and CDR2 is SYDVKM. V dropped 6 bases and J dropped 2 bases, with 11 bases sitting between them. The CDR3 runs to 13 residues. CDR3 loop: CASSWDKPYEQYF. The CDR3 coding sequence is TGTGCCAGCAGCTGGGACAAGCCCTACGAGCAGTACTTC.

This chain links TRBV28 with TRBJ1-1; possible D gene TRBD1, 5 bases. The germline V gene encodes CDR1 MDHEN and CDR2 SYDVKM. This CDR3 comprises 15 residues. V dropped 10 bases and J dropped 4 bases, with 22 bases sitting between them. DNA of the CDR3: TGTGCCACCACCCCATGGGGGGGAGGGAGCACTGAAGCTTTCTTT. This codes for CATTPWGGGSTEAFF.

V and J are TRBV2 and TRBJ1-2; 9 bases match TRBD1. This CDR3 has 16 amino acids. CDR1 and CDR2 from the germline V gene are SNHLY and FYNNEI. Trimming at V came to 8 bases and at J to 3 bases, leaving 13 bases not matched to a gene. The CDR3 reads CASPKARDRDDYGYTF. In DNA, the CDR3 is TGTGCCAGCCCTAAGGCCCGGGACAGGGACGACTATGGCTACACCTTC.

The rearrangement joins TRBV6-6 to TRBJ1-1; D unresolved. The V and J ends lost 4 bases and 1 base respectively, with 13 bases between them. Germline V gene lookup returns CDR1 MNHNY and CDR2 SVGAGI (reference sequence). CDR3 size: 15 residues. DNA for the CDR3: TGTGCCAGCAGTTTCCGGGTCCGTCGGAACACTGAAGCTTTCTTT. Translated: CASSFRVRRNTEAFF.

This chain joins TRBV12-1 and TRBJ1-5; no DNA check was done on the table's D call, TRBD1. TRBV12-1 is a pseudogene locus. This CDR3 is built from 12 residues. The CDR3 reads CASSFEGQPQHF. The CDR3 DNA follows: TGTGCCAGCAGCTTTGAGGGGCAGCCCCAGCATTTT.

V and J are TRBV19 and TRBJ2-7, with a possible D match to TRBD1 (5 bases). Germline CDR1 is LNHDA and CDR2 is SQIVND (reference sequence). CDR3 length: 13 amino acids. Between the trimmed V and J ends, which lost 2 bases and 2 bases, there was a span of 7 bases. DNA for the CDR3: TGTGCCAGTAGTATAAACAGGACCTACGAGCAGTACTTC. It is translated as CASSINRTYEQYF.

The chain uses TRBV6-1 and TRBJ1-4; TRBD1 matches 7 bases. Germline values: CDR1 MNHNS, CDR2 SASEGT. The V segment lost 6 bases and the J segment 12 bases; nucleotides outside the gene matches: 16. The CDR3 runs to 15 residues. Written as DNA, the CDR3 is TGTGCCAGCAGCCAACGACAGGGCTGGGGAAAAGAACTGTTTTTT. This translates into CASSQRQGWGKELFF.

This clone was detected only once. This chain links TRBV5-1 with TRBJ2-5; 10 bases align to TRBD2. CDR1 and CDR2 (germline): SGHRS, YFSETQ. Germline trimming cut 0 bases from V and 5 bases from J; bases unmatched to any gene: 4. The CDR3 loop spans 15 amino acids. The CDR3, as DNA: TGCGCCAGCAGCTTGGCAAGCGGGGGGGCCGAGACCCAGTACTTC. It yields the protein CASSLASGGAETQYF.

The chain carries TRBV2 and TRBJ2-7, with a tentative D call TRBD1 (6 bases). V lost 6 bases, J lost 5 bases, and 17 bases lay in between. The CDR3 contains 14 residues. Germline CDR1 and CDR2: SNHLY and FYNNEI. CDR3 loop: CASSRVSQGNEQYF. In nucleotides, the CDR3 is TGTGCCAGCAGCCGCGTGTCGCAGGGGAACGAGCAGTACTTC.

V gene TRBV11-1 combines with J gene TRBJ2-5; 13 nucleotides align to TRBD2. The trim removed 4 bases at V and 5 bases at J, leaving 13 bases unmatched. CDR1 and CDR2 (germline): SGHAT, FQDESV (reference sequence). CDR3 length: 18 amino acids. This CDR3 reads CASSYGLAGVSWRETQYF. The CDR3 bases are TGTGCCAGCAGCTACGGACTAGCGGGGGTCTCTTGGAGGGAGACCCAGTACTTC.